This T cell receptor (beta chain) was captured by sequencing in a study of cytomegalovirus exposure and HLA in healthy donors. Study-wide points: Whilst most TCR sequences proved rare, a subset of public TCRs occurred across many donors.

Both 60 Vbeta primers and 13 Jbeta primers went into the PCR. Here immunoSEQ multiplex PCR was the method, and the copy in TCRdb shows in-frame clones only, minus some. The sample records about 180,000 clones, about three quarters being singletons. Germline CDR1 and CDR2: SEHNR and FQNEAQ (reference sequence). The CDR3 is made up of 14 amino acids. V was trimmed by 6 bases and J by 3 bases, leaving 15 bases between them. Comments on this clone: Its antigen is still unknown.

The specimen sequenced was PBMCs. The rearrangement joins TRBV7-9 to TRBJ2-7; D unclear. This clonotype originated in a man aged 35-49 years in good health and CMV-seropositive. CDR3 sequence (DNA): TGTGCCAGCAGTCCCGATAGCAAGGTCTACGAGCAGTACTTC. This encodes CASSPDSKVYEQYF.